These T cell receptor beta chains were read from a single sample in a study of response to subunit inactivated influenza vaccine. TCRdb itself ran the RT-PCR reads through MiXCR, one entry per CDR3 protein. The sample consists of some 520,000 distinct CDR3 sequences, 15% to 20% of them appearing once. The specimen was CD4+ T cells sorted from PBMCs, collected roughly 24 months after vaccination. The receptors here all came from a man between 45 and 75 years old who received an inactivated influenza vaccine. The conserved cysteine and the conserved F or W are not part of the CDR3 here. The order of the fields is D gene, V gene, J gene, CDR3 protein. The D gene is left open where the match is weak.

d_gene: .; v_gene: TRBV12-3/TRBV12-4; j_gene: TRBJ2-1; CDR3aa: ASSFQSRTQQF
d_gene: .; v_gene: TRBV9; j_gene: TRBJ1-3; CDR3aa: ASSVEASGNTIY
d_gene: .; v_gene: TRBV4-1; j_gene: TRBJ1-5; CDR3aa: ASSPGHSNQPQH
d_gene: .; v_gene: TRBV12-3/TRBV12-4; j_gene: TRBJ1-2; CDR3aa: ASSTGGTSSYGYT
d_gene: TRBD2; v_gene: TRBV4-2; j_gene: TRBJ2-2; CDR3aa: ASSQSGTNTGELF
d_gene: .; v_gene: TRBV18; j_gene: TRBJ2-3; CDR3aa: ASRTTGYTDTQY
d_gene: .; v_gene: TRBV6-1; j_gene: TRBJ2-7; CDR3aa: ASSPGTVDYEQY
d_gene: .; v_gene: TRBV7-6; j_gene: TRBJ2-5; CDR3aa: ASSPTGSEETQY
d_gene: TRBD1; v_gene: TRBV20-1; j_gene: TRBJ2-3; CDR3aa: SAAGQGRADTQY
d_gene: .; v_gene: TRBV27; j_gene: TRBJ1-1; CDR3aa: ASSSSGFDTEAF
d_gene: .; v_gene: TRBV5-1; j_gene: TRBJ1-2; CDR3aa: ASSLDGIYGYT
d_gene: TRBD1; v_gene: TRBV11-2; j_gene: TRBJ2-7; CDR3aa: ASSATTGGGEQY
d_gene: .; v_gene: TRBV27; j_gene: TRBJ1-1; CDR3aa: ASSFQGMNTEAF
d_gene: .; v_gene: TRBV12-3/TRBV12-4; j_gene: TRBJ1-1; CDR3aa: ASIKSRAPNTEAF
d_gene: TRBD1; v_gene: TRBV3-1; j_gene: TRBJ1-1; CDR3aa: ASSQGQTNTEAF
d_gene: TRBD2; v_gene: TRBV6-2/TRBV6-3; j_gene: TRBJ2-1; CDR3aa: ASSRGLAGPFNEQF
d_gene: TRBD2; v_gene: TRBV10-3; j_gene: TRBJ2-7; CDR3aa: AISVGTSGDEQY
d_gene: TRBD2; v_gene: TRBV3-1; j_gene: TRBJ2-1; CDR3aa: ASSQVTSGGSEQF
d_gene: .; v_gene: TRBV7-9; j_gene: TRBJ1-1; CDR3aa: ASSKRQNTEAF
d_gene: .; v_gene: TRBV5-1; j_gene: TRBJ2-7; CDR3aa: ASSLAPGRRGNEQY
d_gene: .; v_gene: TRBV10-3; j_gene: TRBJ1-5; CDR3aa: AISENQGIQPQH
d_gene: .; v_gene: TRBV5-5; j_gene: TRBJ2-1; CDR3aa: ASSLTGLREQF
d_gene: TRBD2; v_gene: TRBV12-3/TRBV12-4; j_gene: TRBJ2-7; CDR3aa: ASSLSREGYEQY
d_gene: .; v_gene: TRBV18; j_gene: TRBJ2-3; CDR3aa: ASSPFPLRRALDGTDTQY
d_gene: TRBD2; v_gene: TRBV6-2/TRBV6-3; j_gene: TRBJ2-1; CDR3aa: ASSYERDQF
d_gene: .; v_gene: TRBV7-2; j_gene: TRBJ1-3; CDR3aa: ASSLVGSGGNTIY
d_gene: .; v_gene: TRBV7-2; j_gene: TRBJ2-7; CDR3aa: ASSLDSNEQY
d_gene: TRBD1; v_gene: TRBV14; j_gene: TRBJ1-1; CDR3aa: ASSQGRYGTGVRAF
d_gene: .; v_gene: TRBV19; j_gene: TRBJ2-1; CDR3aa: ASSPSTGVGNEQF
d_gene: TRBD2; v_gene: TRBV28; j_gene: TRBJ2-5; CDR3aa: ASSPGTSGKETQY
d_gene: .; v_gene: TRBV7-2; j_gene: TRBJ2-7; CDR3aa: ASSLQGFREQY